This T cell receptor beta chain was sequenced in a study of blood T cell repertoires in COVID-19. As for the study in general: T cells, B-cell-depleted T cells, or PBMCs provided the cDNA or gDNA that served as material.

CDR3 length: 14 amino acids. V was trimmed by 7 bases and J by 5 bases, leaving 14 bases between them. CDR1 LNHDA and CDR2 SQIVND come from the germline V gene (reference sequence). The protocol was immunoSEQ multiplex PCR, while the TCRdb copy is restricted to in-frame clones and leaves out a portion. The repertoire consists of about 130,000 clones, with roughly four fifths occurring once and the leading ten covering about a sixth. The rearrangement joins TRBV19 to TRBJ2-2, with a weak D call TRBD2 (5 bases). This TCR was recovered from a man between 25 and 39 years old who had recovered from COVID-19. Sequences were obtained from PBMCs or T cells enriched from blood (not recorded which). The CDR3 loop is CASMREWLTGELFF. Here the CDR3 DNA reads TGTGCCAGTATGAGGGAGTGGTTGACCGGGGAGCTGTTTTTT.